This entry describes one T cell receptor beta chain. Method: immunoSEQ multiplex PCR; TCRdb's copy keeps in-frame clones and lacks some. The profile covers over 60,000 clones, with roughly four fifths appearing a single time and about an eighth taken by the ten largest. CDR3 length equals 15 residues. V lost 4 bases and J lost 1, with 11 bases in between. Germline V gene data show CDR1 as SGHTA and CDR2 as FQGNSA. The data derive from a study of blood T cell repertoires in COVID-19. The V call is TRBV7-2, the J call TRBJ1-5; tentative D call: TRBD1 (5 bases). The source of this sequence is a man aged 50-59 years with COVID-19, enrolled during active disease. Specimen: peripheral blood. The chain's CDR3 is CASSWRDRSNQPQHF. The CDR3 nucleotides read TGTGCCAGCAGCTGGAGAGACAGAAGCAATCAGCCCCAGCATTTT.